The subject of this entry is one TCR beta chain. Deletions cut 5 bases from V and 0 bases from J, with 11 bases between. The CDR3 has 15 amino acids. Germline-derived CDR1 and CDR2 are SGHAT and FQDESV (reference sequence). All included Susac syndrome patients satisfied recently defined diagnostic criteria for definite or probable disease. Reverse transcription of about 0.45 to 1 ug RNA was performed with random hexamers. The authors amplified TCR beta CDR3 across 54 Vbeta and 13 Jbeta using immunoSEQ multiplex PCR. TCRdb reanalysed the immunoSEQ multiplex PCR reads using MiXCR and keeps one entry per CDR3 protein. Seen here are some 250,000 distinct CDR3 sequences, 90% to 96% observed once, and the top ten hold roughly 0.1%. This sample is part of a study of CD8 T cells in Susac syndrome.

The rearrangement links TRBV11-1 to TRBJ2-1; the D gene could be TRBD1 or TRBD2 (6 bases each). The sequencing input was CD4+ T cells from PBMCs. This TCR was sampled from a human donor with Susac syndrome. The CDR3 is CASSRRGDSYNEQFF. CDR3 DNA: TGTGCCAGCAGCCGTAGGGGGGACTCCTACAATGAGCAGTTCTTC. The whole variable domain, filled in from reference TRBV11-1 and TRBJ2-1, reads EAEVAQSPRYKITEKSQAVAFWCDPISGHATLYWYRQILGQGPELLVQFQDESVVDDSQLPKDRFSAERLKGVDSTLKIQPAELGDSAMYLCASSRRGDSYNEQFFGPGTRLTVL.